The clone carrying this T cell receptor (beta chain) came up a few times. Its antigen is undetermined. Sorted cells reached over 98% purity in every population. The data stem from a study of beta chain features in type 1 diabetes. Every bit of the isolated RNA underwent reverse transcription, so sequencing read expressed TCRB transcripts. Profiling relied on immunoSEQ multiplex PCR, and the TCRdb table lists in-frame clones only, not all of them. The sample has roughly 700,000 clones; roughly 13% are singletons. Trimming took off 1 base at V and 2 bases at J, with 15 bases between the two ends. Germline CDR1 and CDR2: SGHAT and FQNNGV. The length of the CDR3 is 18 residues. Study outcomes and limitations: A moderate, significant TCRB CDR3 shortening appeared in type 1 diabetes across four CD4+ subsets.

The TCR originated in a man aged 18 to 30 with type 1 diabetes. Sequenced: naive CD4+ T cells from blood. The rearrangement joins TRBV11-2 to TRBJ2-6; D perhaps matches TRBD1 (6 bases). The CDR3 region has the DNA TGTGCCAGCAGCTTAGCCTCCCCACAGGGACCTGGGGCCAACGTCCTGACTTTC. Encoded protein: CASSLASPQGPGANVLTF. Full variable domain (rest looked up from reference TRBV11-2 and TRBJ2-6): EAGVAQSPRYKIIEKRQSVAFWCNPISGHATLYWYQQILGQGPKLLIQFQNNGVVDDSQLPKDRFSAERLKGVDSTLKIQPAKLEDSAVYLCASSLASPQGPGANVLTFGAGSRLTVL.